The clone carrying this T cell receptor beta chain has just one count. The table came from immunoSEQ multiplex PCR; TCRdb's copy has only in-frame clones and leaves some out. In the table there are around 320,000 clones, 65% to 90% of which are singletons. These data come from a study of blood T cell repertoires in COVID-19. Germline V gene data show CDR1 as MNHEY and CDR2 as SVGAGI. V shed 6 bases and J 7 bases; nucleotides not matched to a gene: 11. The CDR3 spans 14 residues. This TCR derives from a human donor in a cohort sampled during active COVID-19. Sequencing was performed on peripheral blood. This chain connects TRBV6-5 to TRBJ1-2; 7 nucleotides line up with TRBD1. The CDR3 DNA reads as TGTGCCAGCAGCGCAGGGGGTTCCATCCCTGGCTACACCTTC. Encoded protein: CASSAGGSIPGYTF.